These 19 T cell receptor beta chains were sequenced from one sample in a study of blood T cell repertoires in COVID-19. The repertoire was sequenced with immunoSEQ multiplex PCR; TCRdb's copy has only in-frame clones and lacks some. Among roughly 190,000 clones, less than 90% were seen once, and the ten largest hold 11%. The sequenced material came from peripheral blood. The receptors come from a woman aged 55 to 70 with COVID-19, enrolled during active disease.

V gene TRBV3-1 (or the pseudogene TRBV3-2) combines with J gene TRBJ2-7, with TRBD2 matching over 9 bases. Losses at the gene ends were 1 base for V and 3 bases for J; bases not matched to a gene: 22. Germline CDR1 and CDR2: LGHDT and YNNKEL (reference sequence). This CDR3 is 21 amino acids long. The CDR3 DNA reads as TGTGCCAGCAGCCAAGGGCGGTACCCTAGATCGGGCGGGAGGGTCCTCTACGAGCAGTACTTC. It codes for CASSQGRYPRSGGRVLYEQYF.

The chain has TRBV28 and TRBJ1-3; tentatively, D is TRBD1 (5 bases). This CDR3 comprises 14 residues. The germline CDR1 and CDR2 sequences are MDHEN and SYDVKM. Trimming shortened V by 1 base and J by 3 bases, and 7 bases separated the two germline ends. The CDR3 protein is CASSLLGGGNTIYF. The DNA for the CDR3 is TGTGCCAGCAGTTTATTGGGGGGTGGAAACACCATATATTTT.

The chain combines TRBV7-2 with TRBJ2-5; 8 nucleotides align to TRBD1. With 5 bases clipped from V and 4 bases from J, the junction kept 9 bases outside the gene matches. Germline assignment: CDR1 SGHTA and CDR2 FQGNSA. This CDR3 is 15 amino acids long. The CDR3 is CASSQAGQGRETQYF. The CDR3 DNA reads as TGTGCCAGCAGCCAGGCCGGACAGGGACGAGAGACCCAGTACTTC. Full variable domain (outside the CDR3, taken from reference TRBV7-2 and TRBJ2-5): GAGVSQSPSNKVTEKGKDVELRCDPISGHTALYWYRQSLGQGLEFLIYFQGNSAPDKSGLPSDRFSAERTGGSVSTLTIQRTQQEDSAVYLCASSQAGQGRETQYFGPGTRLLVL.

This clone has just a few counts. This rearrangement joins TRBV11-3 to TRBJ1-6, with a tentative D call TRBD1 (6 bases). The CDR3 has 14 residues. Germline V gene data show CDR1 as SGHNT and CDR2 as YENEEA. V gave up 2 bases and J gave up 6 bases, with 8 bases separating them. For the CDR3, the DNA is TGTGCCAGCAGCTTAAGACAGGCTAATTCACCCCTCCACTTT. This translates into CASSLRQANSPLHF. Using reference TRBV11-3 and TRBJ1-6 for the parts outside the CDR3, the full variable domain is EAGVVQSPRYKIIEKKQPVAFWCNPISGHNTLYWYLQNLGQGPELLIRYENEEAVDDSQLPKDRFSAERLKGVDSTLKIQPAELGDSAVYLCASSLRQANSPLHFGNGTRLTVT.

J is TRBJ2-1 and V is TRBV7-2; TRBD2 is a possible D gene (5 bases). In germline, CDR1 is SGHTA, CDR2 FQGNSA. The germline V and J ends were trimmed by 0 bases and 1 base, with 10 bases remaining between them. The CDR3 extends over 16 amino acids. DNA of the CDR3: TGTGCCAGCAGCTTAGCGCGAGGGCCGTCCTACAATGAGCAGTTCTTC. Translation: CASSLARGPSYNEQFF. Looking up the rest from reference TRBV7-2 and TRBJ2-1 gives the full variable domain: GAGVSQSPSNKVTEKGKDVELRCDPISGHTALYWYRQSLGQGLEFLIYFQGNSAPDKSGLPSDRFSAERTGGSVSTLTIQRTQQEDSAVYLCASSLARGPSYNEQFFGPGTRLTVL.

Notes on this clone: An end of the junction does not agree with germline; a read error may underlie this. The rearrangement links TRBV19 to TRBJ1-1; TRBD1 agrees at 9 bases. CDR1 LNHDA and CDR2 SQIVND come from the germline V gene (reference sequence). This CDR3 is built from 13 residues. The CDR3 here is CASIIQGATEAFF. CDR3 DNA: TGTGCCAGTATTATACAGGGGGCTACTGAAGCTTTCTTT.

The rearrangement joins TRBV6-5 to TRBJ1-2; no definite D call. The CDR3 length is 13 residues. The V end was cut by 6 bases, the J end by 0 bases, with 8 bases between. CDR1 is MNHEY and CDR2 is SVGAGI in the germline V gene. The CDR3 loop reads CASRTSPNYGYTF. In DNA form, the CDR3 reads TGTGCCAGCAGGACTAGTCCTAACTATGGCTACACCTTC.

This clone was recorded once. The chain is built from TRBV4-3 and TRBJ2-1; no reliable D call. Per germline, CDR1 LGHNA and CDR2 YSLEER. Between the trimmed V and J ends, which lost 0 bases and 2 bases, there was a span of 11 bases. This CDR3 spans 16 amino acids. The CDR3 spells CASSQDADTTYNEQFF. In nucleotides, the CDR3 is TGCGCCAGCAGCCAAGATGCGGATACAACCTACAATGAGCAGTTCTTC.

The chain combines TRBV7-2 with TRBJ2-7; 7 bases are a match to TRBD1. Germline-derived CDR1 and CDR2 are SGHTA and FQGNSA. With V trimmed by 4 bases and J by 6 bases, 9 bases remained unmatched. The CDR3 extends over 14 amino acids. CDR3 DNA sequence: TGTGCCAGCAGCTCCGACAGGGTAACGAGCGAGCAGTACTTC. Translating it yields CASSSDRVTSEQYF.

The chain uses TRBV9 and TRBJ2-2; D is perhaps TRBD1 (7 bases). Germline CDR1 reads SGDLS; CDR2 reads YYNGEE. The CDR3 runs 17 residues. Trimming left V 3 bases short and J 7 bases short, with 22 bases between. CDR3 sequence reads: CASSAPTGRSGIGELFF. The DNA of the CDR3 is TGTGCCAGCAGCGCCCCGACAGGGAGGTCAGGGATCGGGGAGCTGTTTTTT.

The chain has TRBV3-1 (or the pseudogene TRBV3-2) and TRBJ2-1; a weak D match, TRBD2 (6 bases). The CDR3 has 13 residues. V was shortened by 6 bases and J by 9 bases, with 15 bases between the two germline ends. The germline V gene has CDR1 LGHDT and CDR2 YNNKEL (reference sequence). The CDR3 here is CASSRDSLIEQFF. The CDR3, as DNA: TGTGCCAGCAGTCGGGACTCCTTAATTGAGCAGTTCTTC.

The chain combines TRBV7-2 with TRBJ2-7; D possibly corresponds to TRBD2 (5 bases). V was shortened by 5 bases and J by 2 bases, with 7 bases between the two germline ends. Germline values: CDR1 SGHTA, CDR2 FQGNSA. The CDR3 length is 12 residues. CDR3 sequence reads: CASSPGAYEQYF. CDR3 DNA: TGTGCCAGCAGCCCCGGGGCCTACGAGCAGTACTTC. Combining the CDR3 with reference TRBV7-2 and TRBJ2-7 gives the whole variable domain GAGVSQSPSNKVTEKGKDVELRCDPISGHTALYWYRQSLGQGLEFLIYFQGNSAPDKSGLPSDRFSAERTGGSVSTLTIQRTQQEDSAVYLCASSPGAYEQYFGPGTRLTVT.

This clone was found once. This chain joins TRBV6-2 or TRBV6-3 and TRBJ2-1; 7 positions agree with TRBD2. This CDR3 has 15 residues. Germline V gene data show CDR1 as MNHEY and CDR2 as SVGEGT. The ends lost 6 bases at V and 5 bases at J; junction bases unmatched: 10. The CDR3 here is CASSPGGAGNNEQFF. DNA of the CDR3: TGTGCCAGCAGCCCCGGTGGAGCGGGGAACAATGAGCAGTTCTTC.

V gene TRBV4-1 combines with J gene TRBJ1-6; 7 bases are shared with TRBD1. Germline CDR1 MGHRA, CDR2 YSYEKL. Trimming removed 0 bases from V and 0 bases from J; junction bases left unmatched: 5. CDR3 length: 18 residues. For the CDR3, the DNA is TGCGCCAGCAGCCAAGATAGGGGACAGAGCTCCTATAATTCACCCCTCCACTTT. Translation: CASSQDRGQSSYNSPLHF.

The chain carries TRBV7-2 and TRBJ1-4, with 11 bases that match TRBD1. Germline CDR1 and CDR2: SGHTA and FQGNSA. Trimming took 7 bases from V and 6 from J; bases not matched to a gene: 7. The CDR3 runs 15 residues. The CDR3 bases are TGTGCCAGCACCCCGGACAGGGGGCGGGATGAAAAACTGTTTTTT. Its protein product is CASTPDRGRDEKLFF.

About this clone itself: The same CDR3 can be traced to other DNA sequences in this sample. V gene TRBV4-3 combines with J gene TRBJ1-2; a weak D match, TRBD1 (6 bases). The CDR3 runs 15 residues. With 0 bases removed from V and 4 bases from J, the gap between germline ends came to 12 bases. Germline-derived CDR1 and CDR2 are LGHNA and YSLEER. CDR3 in amino acids: CASSQDRQGFYGYTF. The CDR3 DNA reads TGCGCCAGCAGCCAAGATCGGCAGGGGTTCTATGGCTACACCTTC.

The chain recombines TRBV18 with TRBJ2-3, with D tentatively TRBD1 (6 bases). With 3 bases removed from V and 1 base from J, the gap between germline ends came to 17 bases. Germline V gene data show CDR1 as KGHSH and CDR2 as LQKENI. The CDR3 totals 17 residues. DNA of the CDR3: TGTGCCAGCTCACCCCTACTTGGACAGTCGGGCACAGATACGCAGTATTTT. Amino acids: CASSPLLGQSGTDTQYF.

The V and J genes are TRBV5-1 and TRBJ1-2, with D perhaps TRBD1 (6 bases). Trimming took 3 bases from V and 3 from J, leaving 9 bases between them. The CDR3 runs 13 residues. Germline assignment: CDR1 SGHRS and CDR2 YFSETQ. CDR3 nucleotides: TGCGCCAGCAGCTCCCGACAGGACTATGGCTACACCTTC. Protein: CASSSRQDYGYTF.

V gene TRBV5-1 combines with J gene TRBJ1-4, with D possibly TRBD1 on 5 matching bases. Trimming shortened V by 4 bases and J by 6 bases, and 10 bases separated the two germline ends. The CDR3 is 13 residues long. CDR1 and CDR2 from the germline V gene are SGHRS and YFSETQ. The CDR3: CASSLGVHEKLFF. CDR3 in DNA: TGCGCCAGCAGCCTAGGGGTTCATGAAAAACTGTTTTTT. Looking up the rest from reference TRBV5-1 and TRBJ1-4 gives the full variable domain: KAGVTQTPRYLIKTRGQQVTLSCSPISGHRSVSWYQQTPGQGLQFLFEYFSETQRNKGNFPGRFSGRQFSNSRSEMNVSTLELGDSALYLCASSLGVHEKLFFGSGTQLSVL.